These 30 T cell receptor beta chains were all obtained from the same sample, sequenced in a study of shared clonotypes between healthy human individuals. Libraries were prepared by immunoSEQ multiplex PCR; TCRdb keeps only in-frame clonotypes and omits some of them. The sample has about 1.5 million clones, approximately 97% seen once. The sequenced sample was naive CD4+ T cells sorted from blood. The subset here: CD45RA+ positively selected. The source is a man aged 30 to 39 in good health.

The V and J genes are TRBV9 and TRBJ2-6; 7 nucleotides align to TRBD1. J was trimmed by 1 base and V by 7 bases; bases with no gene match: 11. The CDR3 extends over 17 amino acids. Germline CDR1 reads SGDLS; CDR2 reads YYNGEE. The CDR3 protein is CASGSLSGGSGANVLTF. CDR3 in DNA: TGTGCCAGCGGCTCACTGTCAGGGGGATCTGGGGCCAACGTCCTGACTTTC.

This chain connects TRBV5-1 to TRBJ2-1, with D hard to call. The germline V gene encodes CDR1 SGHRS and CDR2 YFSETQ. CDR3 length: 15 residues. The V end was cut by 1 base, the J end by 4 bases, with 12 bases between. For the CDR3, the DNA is TGCGCCAGCAGCTTGTCGCTGACCTATTACAATGAGCAGTTCTTC. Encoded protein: CASSLSLTYYNEQFF.

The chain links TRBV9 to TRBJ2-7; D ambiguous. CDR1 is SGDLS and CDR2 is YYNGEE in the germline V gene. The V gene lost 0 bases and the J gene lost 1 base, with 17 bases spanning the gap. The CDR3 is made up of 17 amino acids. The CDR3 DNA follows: TGTGCCAGCAGCGTAGCCTCATCGTACGGACCGTCCTACGAGCAGTACTTC. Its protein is CASSVASSYGPSYEQYF.

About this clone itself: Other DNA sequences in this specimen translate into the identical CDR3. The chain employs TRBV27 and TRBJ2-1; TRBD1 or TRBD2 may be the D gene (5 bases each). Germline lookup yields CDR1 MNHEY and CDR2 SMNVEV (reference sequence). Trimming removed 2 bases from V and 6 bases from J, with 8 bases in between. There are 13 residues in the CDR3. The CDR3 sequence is CASSLLGRNEQFF. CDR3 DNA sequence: TGTGCCAGCAGTTTACTGGGACGCAATGAGCAGTTCTTC.

CDR3 nucleotides: TGTGCCAGCACCCCGGCCGTAGCCAAAAACATTCAGTACTTC. This translates into CASTPAVAKNIQYF. This rearrangement joins TRBV7-2 to TRBJ2-4, with D uncertain. CDR3 size: 14 residues. V lost 7 bases, J lost 0 bases, and 10 bases lay in between. Germline loops: CDR1 SGHTA, CDR2 FQGNSA.

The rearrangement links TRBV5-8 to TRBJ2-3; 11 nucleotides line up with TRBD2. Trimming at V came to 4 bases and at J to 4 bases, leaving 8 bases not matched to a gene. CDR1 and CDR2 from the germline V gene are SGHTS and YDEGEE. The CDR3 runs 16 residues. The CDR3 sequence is CASSPRLAGRADTQYF. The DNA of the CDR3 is TGTGCCAGCAGCCCAAGACTAGCGGGGAGGGCAGATACGCAGTATTTT.

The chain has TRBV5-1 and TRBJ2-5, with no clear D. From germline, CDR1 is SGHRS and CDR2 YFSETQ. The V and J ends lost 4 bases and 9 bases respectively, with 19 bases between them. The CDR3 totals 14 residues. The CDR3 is CASSRAPVLEAQYF. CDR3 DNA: TGCGCCAGCAGCAGGGCCCCTGTTTTGGAAGCCCAGTACTTC.

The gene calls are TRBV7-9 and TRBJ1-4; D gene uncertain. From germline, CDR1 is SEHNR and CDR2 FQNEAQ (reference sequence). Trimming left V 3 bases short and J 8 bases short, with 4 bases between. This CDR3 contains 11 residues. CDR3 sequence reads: CASSFSEKLFF. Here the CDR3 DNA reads TGTGCCAGCAGCTTTTCCGAAAAACTGTTTTTT.

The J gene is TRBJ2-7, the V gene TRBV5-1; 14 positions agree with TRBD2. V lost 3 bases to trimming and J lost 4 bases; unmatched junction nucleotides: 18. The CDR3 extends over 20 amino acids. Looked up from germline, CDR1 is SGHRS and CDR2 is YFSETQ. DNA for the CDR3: TGCGCCAGCAGCTCGCCGGGACTAGCGGGAGATAGGTTTGGAACGTACGAGCAGTACTTC. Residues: CASSSPGLAGDRFGTYEQYF.

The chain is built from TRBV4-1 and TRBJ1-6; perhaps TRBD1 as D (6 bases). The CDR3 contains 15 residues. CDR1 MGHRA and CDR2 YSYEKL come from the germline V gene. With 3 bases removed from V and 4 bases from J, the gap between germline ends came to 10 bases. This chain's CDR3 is CASSHGQSYNSPLHF. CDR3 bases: TGCGCCAGCAGCCACGGACAGTCATATAATTCACCCCTCCACTTT.

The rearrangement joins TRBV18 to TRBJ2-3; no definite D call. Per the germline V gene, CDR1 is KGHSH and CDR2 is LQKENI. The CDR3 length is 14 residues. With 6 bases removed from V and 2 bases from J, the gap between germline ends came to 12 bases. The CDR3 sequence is CASSQDRATDTQYF. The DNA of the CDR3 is TGTGCCAGCTCGCAGGATCGGGCCACAGATACGCAGTATTTT.

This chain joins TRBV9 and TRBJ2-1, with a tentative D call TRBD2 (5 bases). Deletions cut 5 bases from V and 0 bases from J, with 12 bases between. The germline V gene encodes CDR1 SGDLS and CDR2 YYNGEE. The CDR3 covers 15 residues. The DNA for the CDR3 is TGTGCCAGCAGTAGGCGGGTCTCCTCCTACAATGAGCAGTTCTTC. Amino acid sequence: CASSRRVSSYNEQFF.

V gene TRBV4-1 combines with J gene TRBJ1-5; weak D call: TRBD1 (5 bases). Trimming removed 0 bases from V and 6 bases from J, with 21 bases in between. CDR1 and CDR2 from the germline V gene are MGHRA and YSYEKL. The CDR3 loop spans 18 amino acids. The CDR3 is CASSQDRVGTLPGQPQHF. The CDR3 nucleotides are TGCGCCAGCAGCCAAGATAGGGTCGGGACGCTCCCAGGTCAGCCCCAGCATTTT.

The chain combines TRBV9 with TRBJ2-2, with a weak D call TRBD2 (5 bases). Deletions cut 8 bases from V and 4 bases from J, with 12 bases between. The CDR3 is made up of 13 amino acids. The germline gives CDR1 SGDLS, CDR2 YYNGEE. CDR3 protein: CARSSLVTGELFF. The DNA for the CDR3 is TGTGCCAGGTCCTCACTAGTCACCGGGGAGCTGTTTTTT.

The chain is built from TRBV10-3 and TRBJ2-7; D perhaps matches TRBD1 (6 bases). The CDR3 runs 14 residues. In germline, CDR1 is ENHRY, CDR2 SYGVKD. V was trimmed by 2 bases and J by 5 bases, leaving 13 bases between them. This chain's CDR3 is CAISERQGIDEQYF. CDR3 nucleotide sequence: TGTGCCATCAGTGAGAGGCAGGGGATTGACGAGCAGTACTTC.

As DNA, the CDR3 is TGTGCCTGGAGTGGCCAGGGGAGTCTCTGGTACGAGCAGTACTTC. As protein: CAWSGQGSLWYEQYF. The chain carries TRBV30 and TRBJ2-7, with D possibly matching TRBD1 (6 bases). The CDR3 is 15 amino acids. In germline, CDR1 is GTSNPN, CDR2 SVGIG (reference sequence). V lost 1 base to trimming and J lost 4 bases, with 17 bases between them.

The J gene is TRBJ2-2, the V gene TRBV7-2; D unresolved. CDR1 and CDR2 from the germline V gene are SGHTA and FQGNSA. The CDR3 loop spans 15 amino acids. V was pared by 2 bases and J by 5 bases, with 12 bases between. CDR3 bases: TGTGCCAGCAGCTTATCCGCTCGAGCAACCGGGGAGCTGTTTTTT. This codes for CASSLSARATGELFF. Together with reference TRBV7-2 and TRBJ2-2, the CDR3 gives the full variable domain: GAGVSQSPSNKVTEKGKDVELRCDPISGHTALYWYRQSLGQGLEFLIYFQGNSAPDKSGLPSDRFSAERTGGSVSTLTIQRTQQEDSAVYLCASSLSARATGELFFGEGSRLTVL.

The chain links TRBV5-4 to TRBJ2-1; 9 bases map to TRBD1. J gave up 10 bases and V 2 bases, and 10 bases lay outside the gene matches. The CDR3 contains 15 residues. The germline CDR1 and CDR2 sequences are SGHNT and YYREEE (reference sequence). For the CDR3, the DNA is TGTGCCAGCAGCTTACCCCCCTGGGACAGGGCCGAGCAGTTCTTC. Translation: CASSLPPWDRAEQFF.

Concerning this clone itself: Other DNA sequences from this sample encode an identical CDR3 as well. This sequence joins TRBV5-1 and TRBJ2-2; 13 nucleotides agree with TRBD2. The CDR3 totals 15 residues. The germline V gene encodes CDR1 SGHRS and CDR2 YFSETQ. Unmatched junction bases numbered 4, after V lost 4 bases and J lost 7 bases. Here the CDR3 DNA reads TGCGCCAGCAGCCCTGGACTAGCGGGAGACGGGGAGCTGTTTTTT. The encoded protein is CASSPGLAGDGELFF.

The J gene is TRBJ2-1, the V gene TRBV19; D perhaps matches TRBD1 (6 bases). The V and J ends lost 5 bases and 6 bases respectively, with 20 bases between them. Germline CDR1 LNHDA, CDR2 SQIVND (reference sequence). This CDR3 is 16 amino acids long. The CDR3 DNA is TGTGCCAGTAGTTCCGGGGTTCTGGGGGCTCTCAATGAGCAGTTCTTC. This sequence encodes CASSSGVLGALNEQFF.

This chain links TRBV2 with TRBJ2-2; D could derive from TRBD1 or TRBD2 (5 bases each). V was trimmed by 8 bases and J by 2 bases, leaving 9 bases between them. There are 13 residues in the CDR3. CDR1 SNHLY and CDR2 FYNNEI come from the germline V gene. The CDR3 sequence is CASGGPNTGELFF. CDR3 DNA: TGTGCCAGCGGGGGACCAAACACCGGGGAGCTGTTTTTT.

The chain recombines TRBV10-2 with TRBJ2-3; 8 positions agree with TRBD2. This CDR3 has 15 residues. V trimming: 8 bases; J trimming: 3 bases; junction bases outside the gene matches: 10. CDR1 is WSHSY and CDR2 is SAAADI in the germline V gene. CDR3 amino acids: CASRREGPVTDTQYF. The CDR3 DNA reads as TGCGCCAGCCGTCGGGAGGGCCCCGTAACAGATACGCAGTATTTT.

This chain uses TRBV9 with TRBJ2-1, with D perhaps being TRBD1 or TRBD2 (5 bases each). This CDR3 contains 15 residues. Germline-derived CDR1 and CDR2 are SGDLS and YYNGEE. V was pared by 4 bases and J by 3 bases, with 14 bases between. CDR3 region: CASSPSGTGYNEQFF. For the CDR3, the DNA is TGTGCCAGCAGCCCCTCCGGGACGGGCTACAATGAGCAGTTCTTC.

CDR3 coding DNA: TGTGCCAGCAGTGAATGGGGCGGGAGGGCCTCCCCGCAGTTCTTC. Protein: CASSEWGGRASPQFF. V usage is TRBV6-1 and J usage is TRBJ2-1; 9 nucleotides align to TRBD2. Trimming took 2 bases from V and 12 from J; bases not matched to a gene: 11. This CDR3 has 15 amino acids. Germline values: CDR1 MNHNS, CDR2 SASEGT.

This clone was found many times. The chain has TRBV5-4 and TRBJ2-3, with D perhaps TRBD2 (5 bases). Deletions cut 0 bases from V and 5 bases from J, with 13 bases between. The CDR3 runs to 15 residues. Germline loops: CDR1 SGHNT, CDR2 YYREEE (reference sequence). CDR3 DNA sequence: TGTGCCAGCAGCTTGGCGCAGAGAGGAGGAGATACGCAGTATTTT. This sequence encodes CASSLAQRGGDTQYF.

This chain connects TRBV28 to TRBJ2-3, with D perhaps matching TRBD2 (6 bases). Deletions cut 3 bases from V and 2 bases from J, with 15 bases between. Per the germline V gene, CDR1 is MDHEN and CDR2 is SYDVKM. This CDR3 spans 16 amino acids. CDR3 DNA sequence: TGTGCCAGCAGTTTGGTGGTAGCGGAATCCACAGATACGCAGTATTTT. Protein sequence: CASSLVVAESTDTQYF.

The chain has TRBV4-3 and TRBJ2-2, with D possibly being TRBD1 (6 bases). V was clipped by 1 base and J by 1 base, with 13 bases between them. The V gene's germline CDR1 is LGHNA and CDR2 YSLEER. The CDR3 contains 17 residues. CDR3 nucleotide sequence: TGCGCCAGCAGCCAAGGGGATGGACAGAAGAACACCGGGGAGCTGTTTTTT. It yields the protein CASSQGDGQKNTGELFF.

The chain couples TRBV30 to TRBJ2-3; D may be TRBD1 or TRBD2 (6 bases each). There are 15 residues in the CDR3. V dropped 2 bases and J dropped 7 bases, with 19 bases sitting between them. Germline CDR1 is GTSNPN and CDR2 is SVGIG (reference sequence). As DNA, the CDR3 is TGTGCCTGGAGTACGCCGGGGGCCCTTCGACATACGCAGTATTTT. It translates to CAWSTPGALRHTQYF. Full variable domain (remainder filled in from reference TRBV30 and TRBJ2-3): SQTIHQWPATLVQPVGSPLSLECTVEGTSNPNLYWYRQAAGRGLQLLFYSVGIGQISSEVPQNLSASRPQDRQFILSSKKLLLSDSGFYLCAWSTPGALRHTQYFGPGTRLTVL.

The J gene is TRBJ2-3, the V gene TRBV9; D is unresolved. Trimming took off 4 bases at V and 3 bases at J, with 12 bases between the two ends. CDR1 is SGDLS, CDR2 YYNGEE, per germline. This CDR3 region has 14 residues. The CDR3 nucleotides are TGTGCCAGCAGCTCCGCCGTTTGGACAGATACGCAGTATTTT. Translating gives CASSSAVWTDTQYF.

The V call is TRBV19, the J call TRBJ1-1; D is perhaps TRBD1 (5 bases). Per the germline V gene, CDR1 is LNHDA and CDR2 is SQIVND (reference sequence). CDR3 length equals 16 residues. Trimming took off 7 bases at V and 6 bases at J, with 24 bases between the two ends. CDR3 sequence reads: CASNMGTDTFSPEAFF. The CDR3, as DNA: TGTGCCAGTAACATGGGGACGGACACCTTCTCCCCTGAAGCTTTCTTT.